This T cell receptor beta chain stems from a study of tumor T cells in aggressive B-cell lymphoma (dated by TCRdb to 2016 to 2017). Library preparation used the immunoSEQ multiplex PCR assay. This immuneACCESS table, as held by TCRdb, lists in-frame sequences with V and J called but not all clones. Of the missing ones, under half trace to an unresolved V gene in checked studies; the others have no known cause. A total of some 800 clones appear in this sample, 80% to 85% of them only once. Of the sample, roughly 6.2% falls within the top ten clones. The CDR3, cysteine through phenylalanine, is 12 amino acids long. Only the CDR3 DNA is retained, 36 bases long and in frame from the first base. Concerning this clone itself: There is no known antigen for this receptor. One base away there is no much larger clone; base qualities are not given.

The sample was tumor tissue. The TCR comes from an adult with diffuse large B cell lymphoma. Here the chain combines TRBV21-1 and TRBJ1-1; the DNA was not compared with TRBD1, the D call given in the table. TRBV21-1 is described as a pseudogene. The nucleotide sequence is TGTGCCAGCAGCATAAGGGGCACTGAAGCTTTCTTT. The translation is CASSIRGTEAFF.